The rows below give T cell receptor beta chains drawn from one sample of a study of cytomegalovirus exposure and HLA in healthy donors. Sequenced by immunoSEQ multiplex PCR; TCRdb stores in-frame clones only, minus some. This table holds under 200,000 clones. Sequenced input: PBMCs. These receptors all stem from a man aged 25-40 years in good health and CMV-seronegative. Each CDR3 is given with its conserved first and last residue. Fields, in order: V gene, J gene, D gene, CDR3 protein, CDR3 DNA. A D gene is named only where the DNA matches it firmly.

>TRBV7-3|TRBJ2-3|-
CASSPRGDTQYF
TGTGCCAGCAGCCCTCGGGGAGATACGCAGTATTTT
>TRBV15|TRBJ1-2|-
CATSRDGGGYTF
TGTGCCACCAGCAGAGATGGGGGCGGCTACACCTTC
>TRBV27|TRBJ1-2|TRBD1
CASSLGAGGRYGYTF
TGTGCCAGCAGTTTGGGGGCAGGGGGTCGCTATGGCTACACCTTC
>TRBV5-1|TRBJ2-5|TRBD2
CASSLAGTSGTYF
TGCGCCAGCAGCTTGGCAGGGACTAGCGGGACCTACTTC
>TRBV19|TRBJ1-2|-
CASGGDGYTF
TGTGCCAGCGGTGGTGATGGCTACACCTTC
>TRBV5-8|TRBJ2-1|TRBD1
CASSLRQGAVNEQFF
TGTGCCAGCAGCTTGAGGCAGGGGGCGGTCAATGAGCAGTTCTTC
>TRBV30|TRBJ1-5|-
CAWSVREGNQPQHF
TGTGCCTGGAGTGTGAGAGAAGGCAATCAGCCCCAGCATTTT
>TRBV29-1|TRBJ2-3|TRBD2
CSVERLADTQYF
TGCAGCGTTGAGAGACTAGCGGATACGCAGTATTTT
>TRBV28|TRBJ2-7|-
CASTRGGGLVGYEQYF
TGTGCCAGCACCCGAGGGGGGGGCCTAGTGGGTTACGAGCAGTACTTC
>TRBV30|TRBJ1-1|-
CAWSADSLAEAFF
TGTGCCTGGAGCGCGGACAGCCTAGCTGAAGCTTTCTTT
>TRBV9|TRBJ2-7|TRBD2
CASSVALTMAGDYEQYF
TGTGCCAGCAGCGTAGCTCTTACTATGGCGGGGGATTACGAGCAGTACTTC
>TRBV15|TRBJ1-5|-
CATSRDRGTNSNQPQHF
TGTGCCACCAGCAGAGATAGGGGGACAAATAGCAATCAGCCCCAGCATTTT
>TRBV7-2|TRBJ1-1|TRBD1
CASSRRGQGAGTEAFF
TGTGCCAGCAGCCGGCGGGGACAGGGGGCCGGCACTGAAGCTTTCTTT
>TRBV7-9|TRBJ2-7|-
CASSLLRAYEQYF
TGTGCCAGCAGCTTACTCAGGGCCTACGAGCAGTACTTC
>TRBV30|TRBJ1-4|TRBD1
CAWSRGPDANEKLFF
TGTGCCTGGAGCAGGGGGCCCGATGCTAATGAAAAACTGTTTTTT
>TRBV5-5|TRBJ2-2|-
CASSLGPAEWTGELLF
TGTGCCAGCAGCTTGGGTCCTGCTGAGTGGACCGGGGAGCTGCTTTTT
>TRBV9|TRBJ1-2|-
CASSVEAGTSDYGYTF
TGTGCCAGCAGCGTAGAGGCAGGGACTAGCGACTATGGCTACACCTTC
>TRBV11-2|TRBJ1-1|-
CASSLVAEAFF
TGTGCCAGCAGCTTAGTAGCGGAAGCTTTCTTT
>TRBV5-1|TRBJ1-5|TRBD1
CASSYEGQGNQPQHF
TGCGCCAGCAGCTACGAGGGACAGGGCAATCAGCCCCAGCATTTT
>TRBV28|TRBJ2-7|TRBD1
CASSFPDRRYEQYF
TGTGCCAGCAGTTTCCCGGACAGGAGATACGAGCAGTACTTC
>TRBV5-6|TRBJ1-5|-
CASSLGAAGQPQHF
TGTGCCAGCAGCTTGGGGGCAGCCGGTCAGCCCCAGCATTTT
>TRBV30|TRBJ2-1|TRBD2
CAWSLNPGLANYNEQFF
TGTGCCTGGAGTTTAAATCCGGGACTAGCGAACTACAATGAGCAGTTCTTC
>TRBV6-6|TRBJ1-1|-
CASSYSSGIGQTEAFF
TGTGCCAGCAGTTACTCGTCAGGGATTGGGCAGACTGAAGCTTTCTTT
>TRBV19|TRBJ2-1|-
CASGLGQSSYNEQFF
TGTGCCAGTGGCCTCGGACAGAGCTCCTACAATGAGCAGTTCTTC
>TRBV25-1|TRBJ1-2|-
CASSEQDHYGYTF
TGTGCCAGCAGTGAGCAGGATCACTATGGCTACACCTTC
>TRBV6-1|TRBJ1-2|TRBD1
CASSDRQGALGYGYTF
TGTGCCAGCAGTGATAGACAGGGGGCTCTCGGCTATGGCTACACCTTC
>TRBV10-3|TRBJ1-1|-
CAISREGNTEAFF
TGTGCCATCAGCAGGGAAGGGAACACTGAAGCTTTCTTT
>TRBV4-3|TRBJ1-5|TRBD1
CASSQGTGGGQPQHF
TGCGCCAGCAGCCAAGGGACAGGGGGAGGACAGCCCCAGCATTTT
>TRBV6-5|TRBJ2-1|-
CASSRDDRKQFF
TGTGCCAGCAGTCGGGACGACAGGAAGCAGTTCTTC
>TRBV7-9|TRBJ2-7|-
CASSFRTGSSYEQYF
TGTGCCAGCAGCTTCAGAACAGGGAGCTCCTACGAGCAGTACTTC
>TRBV10-1|TRBJ2-1|-
CASSGGREYNEQFF
TGCGCCAGCAGCGGAGGACGGGAATACAATGAGCAGTTCTTC
>TRBV5-6|TRBJ2-3|-
CASSLVGAPDTQYF
TGTGCCAGCAGCTTGGTGGGGGCCCCAGATACGCAGTATTTT
>TRBV7-6|TRBJ2-1|-
CASSLAPPPLGPNNEQFF
TGTGCCAGCAGCTTAGCCCCTCCACCCTTGGGCCCCAACAATGAGCAGTTCTTC
>TRBV9|TRBJ1-2|TRBD1
CASSVGVGGGADYGYTF
TGTGCCAGCAGCGTAGGAGTCGGAGGGGGCGCTGACTATGGCTACACCTTC
>TRBV18|TRBJ2-1|-
CASSPLGIAGYNEQFF
TGTGCCAGCTCACCATTAGGGATAGCAGGGTACAATGAGCAGTTCTTC
>TRBV25-1|TRBJ2-7|TRBD2
CASSHPGGYEQYF
TGTGCCAGCAGTCACCCGGGGGGCTACGAGCAGTACTTC
>TRBV6-5|TRBJ1-3|-
CASSYSGVDTGNTIYF
TGTGCCAGCAGTTACTCCGGGGTCGATACTGGAAACACCATATATTTT
>TRBV6-1|TRBJ2-7|-
CASSRDRGAGEQYF
TGTGCCAGCAGCCGGGATAGGGGAGCGGGCGAGCAGTACTTC
>TRBV10-3|TRBJ2-7|TRBD2
CAISELRGGGRSEQYF
TGTGCCATCAGTGAGTTGCGAGGCGGGGGGAGGTCCGAGCAGTACTTC
>TRBV28|TRBJ1-2|TRBD1
CASGYPDRAGYTF
TGTGCCAGCGGCTATCCGGACAGGGCTGGCTACACCTTC
>TRBV11-2|TRBJ1-5|-
CASSSQGTQPQHF
TGTGCCAGCAGTTCGCAGGGAACTCAGCCCCAGCATTTT
>TRBV10-3|TRBJ2-7|-
CAITPSRGIDEQYF
TGTGCCATCACCCCCAGTCGCGGGATCGACGAGCAGTACTTC
>TRBV28|TRBJ1-1|TRBD1
CASRGGADTEAFF
TGTGCCAGCAGAGGGGGCGCTGATACTGAAGCTTTCTTT
>TRBV15|TRBJ1-1|-
CATSRGGGRNTEAFF
TGTGCCACCAGCAGAGGTGGTGGGAGGAACACTGAAGCTTTCTTT